The 20 T cell receptor beta chains reported below all come from one sample, sequenced in a study of blood T cell repertoires in COVID-19 (dated by TCRdb to about 2020). The library was generated by the immunoSEQ multiplex PCR assay. Not all clones reach the TCRdb copy of this immuneACCESS table, which keeps in-frame sequences only. Checked studies attribute under half of the gap to unresolved V genes and leave the rest unexplained. For this sample the table gives a few hundred thousand clones, of which roughly 88% were detected only once. Of the sample, under 6% falls within the top ten clones. The sequenced sample was PBMCs or T cells enriched from blood (not recorded which). These receptors were taken from a young man who had recovered from COVID-19.

This clone has more than one count but fewer than ten. This chain uses TRBV10-3 with TRBJ1-6; D gene uncertain. V was pared by 4 bases and J by 7 bases, with 11 bases between. There are 14 residues in the CDR3. Germline loops: CDR1 ENHRY, CDR2 SYGVKD. CDR3 sequence reads: CAISAERGNSPLHF. The CDR3 nucleotides are TGTGCCATCAGTGCAGAACGGGGAAATTCACCCCTCCACTTT.

This chain uses TRBV7-9 with TRBJ2-3; 8 nucleotides agree with TRBD1. Looked up from germline, CDR1 is SEHNR and CDR2 is FQNEAQ (reference sequence). Trimming removed 0 bases from V and 5 bases from J; junction bases left unmatched: 4. The CDR3 is 15 amino acids. CDR3 sequence reads: CASSLADREVDTQYF. The CDR3 DNA sequence: TGTGCCAGCAGCTTAGCGGACAGGGAGGTAGATACGCAGTATTTT.

This clone was seen a single time. The rearrangement uses TRBV2 and TRBJ2-5, with D possibly matching TRBD2 (5 bases). CDR1 is SNHLY and CDR2 is FYNNEI in the germline V gene. V lost 8 bases and J lost 5, with 21 bases in between. The CDR3 has 15 amino acids. The DNA for the CDR3 is TGTGCCAGCGCCACACGGAGGCTAGCTGGGGAGACCCAGTACTTC. It encodes CASATRRLAGETQYF.

The genes are TRBV3-1 (or the pseudogene TRBV3-2) and TRBJ1-5; D might be TRBD1 (6 bases). The V end lost 0 bases, the J end lost 5 bases, and 11 bases lay between the germline ends. CDR3 length: 15 amino acids. Germline lookup yields CDR1 LGHDT and CDR2 YNNKEL (reference sequence). The CDR3, as DNA: TGTGCCAGCAGCCAAGATGGGGGCAGCTATCAGCCCCAGCATTTT. As protein: CASSQDGGSYQPQHF.

The rearrangement uses TRBV5-4 and TRBJ1-6, with TRBD1 matching over 10 bases. The germline gives CDR1 SGHNT, CDR2 YYREEE (reference sequence). J gave up 7 bases and V 4 bases, and 5 bases lay outside the gene matches. The CDR3 runs to 15 residues. In DNA form, the CDR3 reads TGTGCCAGCAGCCCCGACAGGGGGCAGAATTCACCCCTCCACTTT. Translated: CASSPDRGQNSPLHF.

The chain carries TRBV19 and TRBJ1-1, with D perhaps matching TRBD1 (6 bases). V was pared by 6 bases and J by 3 bases, with 11 bases between. The CDR3 contains 13 residues. Germline-derived CDR1 and CDR2 are LNHDA and SQIVND (reference sequence). In nucleotides, the CDR3 is TGTGCCAGTAGCGGAGGGGGGGACACTGAAGCTTTCTTT. This encodes CASSGGGDTEAFF.

The chain carries TRBV7-8 and TRBJ1-4; the D is unclear. Germline-derived CDR1 and CDR2 are SGHVS and FQNEAQ. The CDR3 totals 13 residues. V was trimmed by 0 bases and J by 7 bases, leaving 6 bases between them. CDR3 amino acids: CASSLALGEKLFF. The CDR3 nucleotides read TGTGCCAGCAGCTTAGCGCTAGGTGAAAAACTGTTTTTT.

The V call is TRBV6-1, the J call TRBJ2-1; D call uncertain. The germline V and J ends were trimmed by 3 bases and 12 bases, with 15 bases remaining between them. The CDR3 has 13 residues. Germline CDR1 is MNHNS and CDR2 is SASEGT. The CDR3 nucleotides read TGTGCCAGCAGTGACGGAGTGAGGAAAAGGCAGTTCTTC. This sequence encodes CASSDGVRKRQFF.

The chain links TRBV19 to TRBJ2-3; the match to TRBD2 covers 9 bases. J lost 0 bases, V lost 5 bases, and 24 bases had no gene match. CDR1 LNHDA and CDR2 SQIVND come from the germline V gene (reference sequence). The CDR3 consists of 22 residues. The CDR3 bases are TGTGCCAGTAGTCCGCGTTGGGGACTAGAGCGGGGGGCCGGATCTAGCACAGATACGCAGTATTTT. It yields the protein CASSPRWGLERGAGSSTDTQYF.

This chain connects TRBV18 to TRBJ1-1; possibly TRBD1 for D (5 bases). Germline V CDR1 and CDR2: KGHSH, LQKENI. Trimming shortened V by 2 bases and J by 1 base, and 11 bases separated the two germline ends. The CDR3 spans 15 residues. The CDR3 is CASSPSGGSNTEAFF. The CDR3 DNA follows: TGTGCCAGCTCACCATCCGGGGGTTCGAACACTGAAGCTTTCTTT.

The rearrangement uses TRBV6-5 and TRBJ1-4; D may be TRBD1 (6 bases). The CDR3 extends over 13 amino acids. The V and J ends lost 8 bases and 7 bases respectively, with 14 bases between them. Germline V gene sequence: CDR1 MNHEY, CDR2 SVGAGI. The CDR3 DNA reads TGTGCCAGCTCTTCAGGGGACGGTGAAAAACTGTTTTTT. This gives the protein CASSSGDGEKLFF.

This clone was detected once. The chain has TRBV3-1 (or the pseudogene TRBV3-2) and TRBJ2-5, with D perhaps matching TRBD1 (6 bases). The CDR3 spans 16 residues. Germline values: CDR1 LGHDT, CDR2 YNNKEL (reference sequence). The V and J ends lost 2 bases and 2 bases respectively, with 15 bases between them. This CDR3 is CASSQSQGIKQETQYF. The CDR3 nucleotides read TGTGCCAGCAGCCAAAGCCAGGGGATCAAACAAGAGACCCAGTACTTC.

This clone was found once. The CDR3 loop reads CASRSGDSLSYEQYF. Here the CDR3 DNA reads TGTGCCAGCAGAAGTGGGGACAGTTTATCTTACGAGCAGTACTTC. This rearrangement joins TRBV6-5 to TRBJ2-7, with 7 bases fitting TRBD1. The germline V gene has CDR1 MNHEY and CDR2 SVGAGI. The CDR3 contains 15 residues. The ends lost 6 bases at V and 4 bases at J; junction bases unmatched: 12.

The chain couples TRBV21-1 to TRBJ1-3; the table's D call TRBD1 went unverified against the DNA. TRBV21-1 is reported as a pseudogene. There are 18 residues in the CDR3. Written as DNA, the CDR3 is TGTGCCAGCAGCAAGCCAGGGCCGAACGTAAAACTTGGAAACATCATATATTTT. It specifies CASSKPGPNVKLGNIIYF.

V usage is TRBV7-6 and J usage is TRBJ1-1, with 8 bases matching TRBD1. This CDR3 is built from 15 residues. Trimming cost V 6 bases and J 3 bases; bases outside gene matches: 9. Germline V gene data show CDR1 as SGHVS and CDR2 as FNYEAQ. CDR3 sequence: CASRRQGAGDTEAFF. The CDR3 DNA reads TGTGCCAGCAGACGTCAGGGGGCTGGGGACACTGAAGCTTTCTTT.

Regarding this clone: The sample holds other DNA sequences that translate to the same CDR3. The CDR3 nucleotides read TGTGCCAGCAGCGTGGCTGGACTCGGAAACACCATATATTTT. This sequence encodes CASSVAGLGNTIYF. This rearrangement joins TRBV9 to TRBJ1-3; D remains unclear. The germline V gene has CDR1 SGDLS and CDR2 YYNGEE. V was clipped by 2 bases and J by 4 bases, with 10 bases between them. The CDR3 is 14 amino acids.

The rearrangement uses TRBV2 and TRBJ1-2, with TRBD1 matching 8 bases. V trimming: 7 bases; J trimming: 2 bases; junction bases outside the gene matches: 6. The CDR3 spans 14 residues. The V gene's germline CDR1 is SNHLY and CDR2 FYNNEI. This CDR3 reads CASTERTGNYGYTF. The CDR3 bases are TGTGCCAGCACGGAGAGGACAGGGAACTATGGCTACACCTTC.

The table lists this clone with a few counts. The chain links TRBV28 to TRBJ1-5, with TRBD1 identical over 8 bases. This CDR3 has 15 residues. The V segment lost 5 bases and the J segment 5 bases; nucleotides outside the gene matches: 8. CDR1 is MDHEN, CDR2 SYDVKM, per germline. In DNA, the CDR3 is TGTGCCAGCAGTCCACTGGACAGGGACTATCAGCCCCAGCATTTT. It translates to CASSPLDRDYQPQHF.

This chain uses TRBV2 with TRBJ1-1; 11 nucleotides line up with TRBD1. The CDR3 has 17 amino acids. The trim removed 1 base at V and 3 bases at J, leaving 7 bases unmatched. Germline CDR1 SNHLY, CDR2 FYNNEI. The CDR3 region has the DNA TGTGCCAGCAGTGAAGTTCGGGACAGGGGGACTCACACTGAAGCTTTCTTT. This encodes CASSEVRDRGTHTEAFF.

The chain employs TRBV6-2 or TRBV6-3 and TRBJ2-5; D not resolved. V was pared by 2 bases and J by 1 base, with 8 bases between. The CDR3 has 14 amino acids. Germline CDR1 is MNHEY and CDR2 is SVGEGT. CDR3 in amino acids: CASSYVASQETQYF. The CDR3 DNA sequence: TGTGCCAGCAGTTACGTGGCATCCCAAGAGACCCAGTACTTC.